The present T cell receptor (beta chain) was sequenced within a study of blood T cell repertoires in COVID-19. In the original workflow: The authors estimated nucleated cell counts from reference gene primer amplification. Sequenced by immunoSEQ multiplex PCR; TCRdb stores in-frame clones only, minus some. That table furnishes V, J and clone size, whereas the DNA furnished D and trimming. The sample holds approximately 330,000 clones, about nine tenths seen once. The source is a man younger than 40 with COVID-19, enrolled during active disease. The specimen was peripheral blood.

CDR3 amino acids: CASSPLPGTGNTIYF. In nucleotides, the CDR3 is TGTGCCAGCTCACCACTCCCAGGGACTGGAAACACCATATATTTT. This chain connects TRBV18 to TRBJ1-3, with D possibly matching TRBD1 (5 bases). Germline CDR1 reads KGHSH; CDR2 reads LQKENI. The germline V and J ends were trimmed by 1 base and 2 bases, with 9 bases remaining between them. The CDR3 consists of 15 residues.